The 15 T cell receptor beta chains given below trace back to one sample, sequenced in a study of T cell changes during pregnancy in multiple sclerosis. Produced via immunoSEQ multiplex PCR; TCRdb's table is partial and in-frame only. The sample has some 70,000 clones, around 90% seen once. Sequences were derived from peripheral blood, sampled in the second trimester of pregnancy. The origin of the receptors is a female donor in good health, enrolled as a control in a pregnancy study.

In nucleotides, the CDR3 is TGTGCCAGCAGTTCGGTCAGGGGCTTAAAACCCGGTTTCCCCTATAATTCACCCCTCCACTTT. Translation gives CASSSVRGLKPGFPYNSPLHF. The chain joins TRBV27 to TRBJ1-6; a possible D gene is TRBD1 (6 bases). This CDR3 contains 21 residues. CDR1 MNHEY and CDR2 SMNVEV come from the germline V gene (reference sequence). V lost 4 bases and J 2 bases, leaving 27 bases between the germline ends.

The rearrangement links TRBV27 to TRBJ1-2; possibly TRBD1 for D (6 bases). Germline loops: CDR1 MNHEY, CDR2 SMNVEV (reference sequence). V was clipped by 3 bases and J by 8 bases, with 13 bases between them. This CDR3 contains 13 residues. In nucleotides, the CDR3 is TGTGCCAGCAGTTTCCAGGGGACGGGGGGCTACACCTTC. This translates into CASSFQGTGGYTF.

This chain joins TRBV12-5 and TRBJ2-3; 11 bases match TRBD2. The germline CDR1 and CDR2 sequences are LGHNT and FRNRAP. The CDR3 is 15 amino acids. The junction had 10 bases not matched to a gene; V was cut back by 6 bases and J by 8 bases. The CDR3 DNA reads as TGTGCTAGTGGGGGGAATAGCGGGGGGGCTGCTACGCAGTATTTT. Its translation: CASGGNSGGAATQYF.

The rearrangement links TRBV11-3 to TRBJ2-1, with 7 bases matching TRBD1. V gave up 5 bases and J gave up 5 bases; unmatched junction bases: 6. CDR1 and CDR2 from the germline V gene are SGHNT and YENEEA. The CDR3 sequence is 14 residues long. The CDR3 sequence is CASSPGTVHNEQFF. The CDR3, as DNA: TGTGCCAGCAGCCCCGGGACAGTCCACAATGAGCAGTTCTTC. The entire variable domain, with the rest obtained from reference TRBV11-3 and TRBJ2-1, is as follows: EAGVVQSPRYKIIEKKQPVAFWCNPISGHNTLYWYLQNLGQGPELLIRYENEEAVDDSQLPKDRFSAERLKGVDSTLKIQPAELGDSAVYLCASSPGTVHNEQFFGPGTRLTVL.

The J gene is TRBJ2-2, the V gene TRBV7-6, with 7 bases lining up with TRBD2. Germline assignment: CDR1 SGHVS and CDR2 FNYEAQ. This CDR3 region has 15 residues. The trim removed 1 base at V and 1 base at J, leaving 0 bases unmatched. DNA for the CDR3: TGTGCCAGCAGCTTAGTAGCGGGGAACACCGGGGAGCTGTTTTTT. Protein: CASSLVAGNTGELFF.

This chain uses TRBV5-6 with TRBJ1-1; 8 nucleotides align to TRBD1. This CDR3 is built from 16 residues. The V and J ends lost 1 base and 1 base, in that order; junction bases with no gene match: 6. Germline V gives CDR1 SGHDT, CDR2 YYEEEE. CDR3 sequence (DNA): TGTGCCAGCAGCTTGCGCACAGGGGGTTCGAACACTGAAGCTTTCTTT. This codes for CASSLRTGGSNTEAFF.

The V gene is TRBV5-1, the J gene TRBJ2-7; D may be TRBD1 (5 bases). Germline CDR1 is SGHRS and CDR2 is YFSETQ. This CDR3 has 16 amino acids. Trimming left V 1 base short and J 0 bases short, with 14 bases between. The CDR3 nucleotides read TGCGCCAGCAGCTTGTCGACAGACGCATTCTCCTACGAGCAGTACTTC. Translation gives CASSLSTDAFSYEQYF. Variable domain in full (rest from reference TRBV5-1 and TRBJ2-7): KAGVTQTPRYLIKTRGQQVTLSCSPISGHRSVSWYQQTPGQGLQFLFEYFSETQRNKGNFPGRFSGRQFSNSRSEMNVSTLELGDSALYLCASSLSTDAFSYEQYFGPGTRLTVT.

This clone is medium-sized within its sample. The V gene is TRBV5-8, the J gene TRBJ2-7, with D perhaps matching TRBD1 (6 bases). V was clipped by 0 bases and J by 6 bases, with 7 bases between them. This CDR3 has 12 amino acids. Germline CDR1 reads SGHTS; CDR2 reads YDEGEE. Here the CDR3 reads CASSLVGGEQYF. In nucleotides, the CDR3 is TGTGCCAGCAGCTTGGTAGGGGGCGAGCAGTACTTC.

The rearrangement joins TRBV15 to TRBJ1-1; 7 bases line up with TRBD1. The CDR3 totals 14 residues. The germline gives CDR1 LNHNV, CDR2 YYDKDF (reference sequence). V dropped 4 bases and J dropped 4; count of bases not matched to a gene: 6. This CDR3 reads CATSTQGEFTEAFF. The DNA of the CDR3 is TGTGCCACCAGCACCCAGGGGGAGTTCACTGAAGCTTTCTTT.

The rearrangement links TRBV15 to TRBJ1-5, with D hard to call. The CDR3 runs to 14 residues. Between the trimmed V and J ends, which lost 0 bases and 6 bases, there was a span of 9 bases. The germline V gene has CDR1 LNHNV and CDR2 YYDKDF (reference sequence). CDR3 protein: CATSRERVGQPQHF. The DNA of the CDR3 is TGTGCCACCAGCAGAGAGAGGGTGGGTCAGCCCCAGCATTTT.

This clone appeared once. The gene calls are TRBV6-5 and TRBJ1-6, with 8 bases matching TRBD1. V was clipped by 8 bases and J by 5 bases; unmatched bases: 8. There are 15 residues in the CDR3. Germline V CDR1 and CDR2: MNHEY, SVGAGI. DNA for the CDR3: TGTGCCAGCGGAAGGACAGGGTTCGATAATTCACCCCTCCACTTT. Encoded protein: CASGRTGFDNSPLHF.

The rearrangement joins TRBV10-3 to TRBJ1-6; D possibly corresponds to TRBD1 (6 bases). Trimming shortened V by 7 bases and J by 2 bases, and 12 bases separated the two germline ends. Germline-derived CDR1 and CDR2 are ENHRY and SYGVKD. CDR3 length: 15 residues. The CDR3 DNA sequence: TGTGCCATCAATGAACAGGGACCCTATAATTCACCCCTCCACTTT. Translated, it gives CAINEQGPYNSPLHF.

The CDR3 DNA is TGTGCCAGCAGTTTCACGAGACAGGCGTACAATGAGCAGTTCTTC. Its protein product is CASSFTRQAYNEQFF. V gene TRBV27 combines with J gene TRBJ2-1, with D possibly being TRBD1 (6 bases). The CDR3 is 15 amino acids. Trimming removed 3 bases from V and 4 bases from J, with 13 bases in between. The germline V gene encodes CDR1 MNHEY and CDR2 SMNVEV (reference sequence).

This rearrangement joins TRBV6-5 to TRBJ1-1; D not certain. This CDR3 has 13 residues. CDR1 and CDR2 (germline): MNHEY, SVGAGI. V lost 4 bases and J 3 bases, leaving 9 bases between the germline ends. Here the CDR3 DNA reads TGTGCCAGCAGTTTGGAGGTGGACACTGAAGCTTTCTTT. It yields the protein CASSLEVDTEAFF.

The chain has TRBV28 and TRBJ1-2; D ambiguous. Germline V gene lookup returns CDR1 MDHEN and CDR2 SYDVKM. V lost 8 bases to trimming and J lost 1 base, with 11 bases between them. CDR3 length equals 13 residues. The CDR3 coding sequence is TGTGCCAGCGGCCGGGAGCTTAACTATGGCTACACCTTC. Translating gives CASGRELNYGYTF.